This T cell receptor (beta chain) was obtained from a study of CD8 T cells in Susac syndrome. An amount of RNA that ranged from roughly 0.5 to 1 ug was reverse transcribed with random hexamers. Each CDR3 protein gets one entry after TCRdb re-called the immunoSEQ multiplex PCR reads with MiXCR. The sample shows 110,000 or so distinct CDR3 sequences, approximately 93% of them seen only once. In blood CD8+ and CD4+ T cells, TCR beta underwent sequencing. V was shortened by 6 bases and J by 5 bases, with 18 bases between the two germline ends. From germline, CDR1 is SGHRS and CDR2 YFSETQ. The CDR3 is made up of 15 amino acids.

The genes are TRBV5-1 and TRBJ2-1; D possibly matches TRBD1 or TRBD2 (5 bases each). The sample was CD4+ T cells from PBMCs. The receptor comes from a human donor with multiple sclerosis. CDR3 protein: CASNLVGEINNEQFF. The CDR3, as DNA: TGCGCCAGCAACTTAGTGGGGGAGATTAACAATGAGCAGTTCTTC.